This entry features one T cell receptor beta chain sequence. Antigen specificity is unknown. This entry comes from a study of CD8 T cell repertoires and HIV-1 epitope variants. Looking at the study overall: Controls included no peptide, Ebola AY9 epitope, and a CMV, EBV, flu pool. The study's findings and limits: Some 10 antigen-specific TCR beta clonotypes were found; roughly 6 seemed cross-reactive to variants.

The ends were cut back, 6 bases at V and 4 bases at J, with 10 bases in the middle. Germline V gene sequence: CDR1 MNHEY, CDR2 SVGAGI. This CDR3 contains 12 residues. Using immunoSEQ multiplex PCR, the repertoire was profiled, and TCRdb retains in-frame clones only, with some absent. Among roughly 5,300 clones, roughly 70% were seen once, and the ten largest hold approximately 39%. The J gene is TRBJ2-7, the V gene TRBV6-5; D is possibly TRBD2 (5 bases). The TCR originated in a male donor with HIV. The material sequenced was cultured CD8+ T cells derived from PBMCs. The chain's CDR3 is CASRRPGYEQYF. CDR3 in DNA: TGTGCCAGCAGAAGACCGGGGTACGAGCAGTACTTC.